One and the same sample provided the 18 T cell receptor beta chains below, sequenced in a study of CD8 T cells in Susac syndrome. The RNA, about 0.45 to 1 ug, was put through reverse transcription using random hexamers. TCRdb re-called the immunoSEQ multiplex PCR reads through MiXCR, storing one row per CDR3 protein. The sample lists about 210,000 distinct CDR3 sequences; around 93% were seen once. Sequenced sample: CD4+ T cells from PBMCs. All receptors derive from a human donor in good health.

V and J are TRBV6-2 or TRBV6-3 and TRBJ2-4; D gene uncertain. Trimming pared 0 bases from V and 1 base from J, leaving 10 bases between. From germline, CDR1 is MNHEY and CDR2 SVGEGT. The CDR3 is 16 residues long. The CDR3 region has the DNA TGTGCCAGCAGTTACTCGGGCCCGAATGCCAAAAACATTCAGTACTTC. This sequence encodes CASSYSGPNAKNIQYF.

V and J are TRBV7-9 and TRBJ1-1, with D tentatively TRBD1 (6 bases). V lost 3 bases and J 6 bases, leaving 17 bases between the germline ends. Germline CDR1 reads SEHNR; CDR2 reads FQNEAQ (reference sequence). The CDR3 sequence is 15 residues long. CDR3 DNA sequence: TGTGCCAGCAGCTTTCAGTCTGTGGGGGCGCCTGAAGCTTTCTTT. Its protein product is CASSFQSVGAPEAFF.

This clonotype was observed a single time. This rearrangement joins TRBV7-2 to TRBJ2-1, with TRBD1 matching over 9 bases. The germline V gene has CDR1 SGHTA and CDR2 FQGNSA. The junction had 11 bases not matched to a gene; V was cut back by 10 bases and J by 7 bases. The CDR3 is 14 amino acids. The CDR3 here is CATKWRTGANEQFF. CDR3 nucleotides: TGTGCCACCAAATGGAGGACAGGGGCGAATGAGCAGTTCTTC.

The chain carries TRBV4-1 and TRBJ2-5, with a tentative D call TRBD2 (5 bases). CDR1 and CDR2 (germline): MGHRA, YSYEKL. This CDR3 is 14 amino acids long. Trimming removed 2 bases at V and 5 bases at J, with 12 bases between. This chain's CDR3 is CASSQRTPGETQYF. The CDR3 nucleotides read TGCGCCAGCAGCCAAAGGACGCCGGGGGAGACCCAGTACTTC.

This chain uses TRBV6-6 with TRBJ1-1; a weak D match, TRBD1 (5 bases). Trimming took 5 bases from V and 4 from J, leaving 14 bases between them. CDR1 is MNHNY, CDR2 SVGAGI, per germline (reference sequence). CDR3 size: 14 residues. The CDR3 DNA follows: TGTGCCAGCAGTGCTGGGGCCCGGGGCACTGAAGCTTTCTTT. Translation: CASSAGARGTEAFF.

This chain links TRBV5-1 with TRBJ1-6; the D gene is possibly TRBD1 (5 bases). The CDR3 has 14 amino acids. V was shortened by 0 bases and J by 8 bases, with 9 bases between the two germline ends. Germline lookup yields CDR1 SGHRS and CDR2 YFSETQ. The CDR3 sequence is CASSLGQTDSPLHF. In nucleotides, the CDR3 is TGCGCCAGCAGCTTGGGACAGACCGATTCACCCCTCCACTTT.

The CDR3 DNA reads TGTGCCATCCGAGGGACGGGGCCCGATACGCAGTATTTT. As protein: CAIRGTGPDTQYF. The J gene is TRBJ2-3, the V gene TRBV28; D is perhaps TRBD1 or TRBD2 (5 bases each). The germline V and J ends were trimmed by 10 bases and 6 bases, with 17 bases remaining between them. The CDR3 consists of 13 residues. Germline V gene lookup returns CDR1 MDHEN and CDR2 SYDVKM.

The chain employs TRBV6-1 and TRBJ2-7; D perhaps matches TRBD2 (6 bases). This CDR3 spans 14 amino acids. V lost 8 bases and J lost 9, with 23 bases in between. The germline CDR1 and CDR2 sequences are MNHNS and SASEGT. The CDR3, as DNA: TGTGCCAGCGCCAACCCGGGGGAGACCAAATGGCAGTACGTC. It translates to CASANPGETKWQYV.

The V call is TRBV6-5, the J call TRBJ1-5, with 8 bases matching TRBD1. J was trimmed by 4 bases and V by 6 bases; bases with no gene match: 5. In germline, CDR1 is MNHEY, CDR2 SVGAGI. CDR3 length equals 14 residues. CDR3 region: CASSKDRANQPQHF. The DNA for the CDR3 is TGTGCCAGCAGCAAGGACAGGGCTAATCAGCCCCAGCATTTT.

The chain uses TRBV7-2 and TRBJ2-5; D might be TRBD1 or TRBD2, each matching 6 bases. From germline, CDR1 is SGHTA and CDR2 FQGNSA. Trimming removed 4 bases at V and 5 bases at J, with 20 bases between. The CDR3 is 16 residues long. The chain's CDR3 is CASSSLREGGRETQYF. The CDR3 DNA reads as TGTGCCAGCAGCTCTCTCCGTGAGGGGGGCCGGGAGACCCAGTACTTC.

The chain uses TRBV5-1 and TRBJ2-1; 8 bases are shared with TRBD2. Trimming cost V 6 bases and J 0 bases; bases outside gene matches: 5. Germline V CDR1 and CDR2: SGHRS, YFSETQ. This CDR3 region has 15 residues. CDR3 region: CASTRGGNSYNEQFF. The CDR3 DNA sequence: TGCGCCAGCACCCGGGGGGGGAACTCCTACAATGAGCAGTTCTTC.

This chain connects TRBV18 to TRBJ1-1, with D maybe TRBD1 (5 bases). CDR1 is KGHSH and CDR2 is LQKENI in the germline V gene. V was cut by 3 bases and J by 0 bases, with 11 bases left in between. CDR3 size: 15 residues. CDR3 protein: CASSPLDSMNTEAFF. The CDR3 coding sequence is TGTGCCAGCTCACCCCTTGACAGTATGAACACTGAAGCTTTCTTT.

CDR3 amino acids: CASSQAAGAEQFF. The DNA for the CDR3 is TGTGCCAGCAGCCAAGCAGCGGGGGCTGAGCAGTTCTTC. The gene calls are TRBV4-2 and TRBJ2-1; 8 nucleotides line up with TRBD2. J was trimmed by 9 bases and V by 1 base; bases with no gene match: 2. Looked up from germline, CDR1 is LGHNA and CDR2 is YNFKEQ. CDR3 length: 13 residues.

The chain uses TRBV2 and TRBJ2-5, with TRBD1 matching over 11 bases. The CDR3 length is 13 residues. V lost 6 bases, J lost 9 bases, and 6 bases stayed unmatched. Germline CDR1 is SNHLY and CDR2 is FYNNEI. The CDR3 reads CASSPGQGVAQYF. The DNA for the CDR3 is TGTGCCAGCAGCCCGGGACAGGGGGTGGCCCAGTACTTC. Filled out from reference TRBV2 and TRBJ2-5, the complete variable domain reads EPEVTQTPSHQVTQMGQEVILRCVPISNHLYFYWYRQILGQKVEFLVSFYNNEISEKSEIFDDQFSVERPDGSNFTLKIRSTKLEDSAMYFCASSPGQGVAQYFGPGTRLLVL.

CDR3 sequence: CATGGPTVGANTEAFF. CDR3 DNA sequence: TGTGCCACCGGGGGCCCCACGGTAGGGGCGAACACTGAAGCTTTCTTT. This chain joins TRBV10-3 and TRBJ1-1, with D perhaps TRBD1 (6 bases). V gave up 10 bases and J gave up 1 base, with 22 bases separating them. Germline lookup yields CDR1 ENHRY and CDR2 SYGVKD. This CDR3 contains 16 residues.

This clonotype occurred a few times. The chain recombines TRBV20-1 with TRBJ1-1; D may be TRBD1 (6 bases). CDR3 length: 10 amino acids. Trimming removed 6 bases at V and 4 bases at J, with 6 bases between. Germline CDR1 and CDR2: DFQATT and SNEGSKA (reference sequence). As DNA, the CDR3 is TGCAGTGCCAGGGGCACTGAAGCTTTCTTT. It yields the protein CSARGTEAFF.

This clonotype was observed once. V gene TRBV15 combines with J gene TRBJ1-2; 10 positions agree with TRBD1. The CDR3 is 16 residues long. The germline V gene has CDR1 LNHNV and CDR2 YYDKDF (reference sequence). V lost 1 base, J lost 3 bases, and 5 bases stayed unmatched. CDR3 DNA sequence: TGTGCCACCAGCAGAGGATCCGGGACAGGGGACTATGGCTACACCTTC. Protein: CATSRGSGTGDYGYTF.

This CDR3 is CASIKDRGRFYGYTF. The CDR3 bases are TGTGCCAGCATCAAGGATAGGGGGCGGTTCTATGGCTACACCTTC. The rearrangement uses TRBV12-3 or TRBV12-4 and TRBJ1-2, with TRBD1 matching 7 bases. The CDR3 loop spans 15 amino acids. The ends lost 7 bases at V and 4 bases at J; junction bases unmatched: 12.